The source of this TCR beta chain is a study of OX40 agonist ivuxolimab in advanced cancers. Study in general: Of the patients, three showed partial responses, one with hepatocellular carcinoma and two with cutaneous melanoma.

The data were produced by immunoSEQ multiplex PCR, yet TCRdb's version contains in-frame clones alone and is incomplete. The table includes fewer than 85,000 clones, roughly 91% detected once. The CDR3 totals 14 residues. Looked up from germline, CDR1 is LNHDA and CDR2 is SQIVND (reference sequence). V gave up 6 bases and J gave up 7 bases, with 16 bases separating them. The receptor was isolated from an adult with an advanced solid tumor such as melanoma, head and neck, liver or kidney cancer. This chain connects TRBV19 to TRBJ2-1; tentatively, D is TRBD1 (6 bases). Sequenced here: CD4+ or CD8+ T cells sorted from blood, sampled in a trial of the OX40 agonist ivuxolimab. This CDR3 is CASSPKTGLNEQFF. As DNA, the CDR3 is TGTGCCAGTAGCCCCAAAACAGGGCTGAATGAGCAGTTCTTC.